The 5 T cell receptor beta chains below were found in one sample sequenced in a study of blood T cell repertoires in COVID-19 (dated by TCRdb to the early 2020s). Library preparation employed the immunoSEQ multiplex PCR assay. The clones in this table, taken by TCRdb from immuneACCESS, are in-frame only. Not every clone is retained; where verified, under half of the shortfall comes from an unresolved V gene, and the cause of the rest is unknown. The table for this sample lists fewer than 200,000 clones; roughly 90% of them were counted only once. The ten top clones hold 0.53% of the sample. The source material was peripheral blood. These receptor sequences come from a man over 45 with acute or convalescent COVID-19.

V gene TRBV9 combines with J gene TRBJ2-5; D is unclear. V lost 0 bases and J lost 0, with 6 bases in between. Germline V gene data show CDR1 as SGDLS and CDR2 as YYNGEE. CDR3 length: 14 amino acids. CDR3 DNA sequence: TGTGCCAGCAGCGTAGGTAGCAACCAAGAGACCCAGTACTTC. It is translated as CASSVGSNQETQYF. Full variable domain (missing parts from reference TRBV9 and TRBJ2-5): DSGVTQTPKHLITATGQRVTLRCSPRSGDLSVYWYQQSLDQGLQFLIQYYNGEERAKGNILERFSAQQFPDLHSELNLSSLELGDSALYFCASSVGSNQETQYFGPGTRLLVL.

The V call is TRBV3-1 (or the pseudogene TRBV3-2), the J call TRBJ2-7, with no clear D. V lost 0 bases and J 2 bases, leaving 11 bases between the germline ends. Germline CDR1 and CDR2: LGHDT and YNNKEL (reference sequence). The CDR3 totals 15 residues. CDR3 bases: TGTGCCAGCAGCCAAGATTGGGCCGTAACCTACGAGCAGTACTTC. It translates to CASSQDWAVTYEQYF.

The rearrangement joins TRBV3-1 (or the pseudogene TRBV3-2) to TRBJ2-7, with D uncertain. From germline, CDR1 is LGHDT and CDR2 YNNKEL (reference sequence). The CDR3 loop spans 14 amino acids. V lost 1 base and J lost 5, with 12 bases in between. The CDR3 spells CASSQVPGGDEQYF. DNA for the CDR3: TGTGCCAGCAGCCAAGTGCCGGGTGGTGACGAGCAGTACTTC.

The J gene is TRBJ2-3, the V gene TRBV2; D call uncertain. V was cut by 4 bases and J by 2 bases, with 4 bases left in between. The V gene's germline CDR1 is SNHLY and CDR2 FYNNEI. This CDR3 comprises 12 residues. The CDR3 is CASSANTDTQYF. DNA of the CDR3: TGTGCCAGCAGTGCCAACACAGATACGCAGTATTTT.

This rearrangement joins TRBV9 to TRBJ1-1; D may be TRBD1 (6 bases). Per the germline V gene, CDR1 is SGDLS and CDR2 is YYNGEE. V was pared by 0 bases and J by 4 bases, with 10 bases between. This CDR3 spans 14 amino acids. The CDR3 loop reads CASSVGLQGTEAFF. CDR3 sequence (DNA): TGTGCCAGCAGCGTAGGTCTACAGGGCACTGAAGCTTTCTTT.